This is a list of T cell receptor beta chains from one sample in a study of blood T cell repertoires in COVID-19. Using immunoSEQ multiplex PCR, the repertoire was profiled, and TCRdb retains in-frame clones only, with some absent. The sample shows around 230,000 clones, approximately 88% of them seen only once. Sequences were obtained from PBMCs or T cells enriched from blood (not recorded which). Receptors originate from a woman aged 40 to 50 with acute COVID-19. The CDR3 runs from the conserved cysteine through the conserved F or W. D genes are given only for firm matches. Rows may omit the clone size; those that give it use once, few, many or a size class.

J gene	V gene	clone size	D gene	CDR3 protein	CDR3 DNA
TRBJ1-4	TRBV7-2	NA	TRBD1	CASSLDRGDEKLFF	TGTGCCAGCAGTTTGGACAGGGGGGATGAAAAACTGTTTTTT
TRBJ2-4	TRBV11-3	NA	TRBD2	CASSLDSSGIGFNIQYF	TGTGCCAGCAGCTTAGACTCTAGCGGGATTGGATTCAACATTCAGTACTTC
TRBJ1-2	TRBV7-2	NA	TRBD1	CASSRDRVSPNYGYTF	TGTGCCAGCAGCCGGGACAGGGTCTCACCTAACTATGGCTACACCTTC
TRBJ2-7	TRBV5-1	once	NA	CASSLWGRAYEQYF	TGCGCCAGCAGCTTATGGGGGCGCGCCTACGAGCAGTACTTC
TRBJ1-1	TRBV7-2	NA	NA	CASSLMGPPRTEAFF	TGTGCCAGCAGCTTAATGGGGCCGCCGAGGACTGAAGCTTTCTTT
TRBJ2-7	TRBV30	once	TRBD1	CASTAPGQGGYEQYF	TGTGCCTCGACTGCCCCGGGACAGGGGGGCTACGAGCAGTACTTC
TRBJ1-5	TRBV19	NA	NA	CASSRRESNQPQHF	TGTGCCAGTAGTCGCCGGGAAAGCAATCAGCCCCAGCATTTT
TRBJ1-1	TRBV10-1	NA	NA	CASSESTLRGEAFF	TGCGCCAGCAGTGAGTCTACCTTAAGGGGGGAAGCTTTCTTT
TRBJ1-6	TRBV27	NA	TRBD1	CASSLTPTGAYNSPLHF	TGTGCCAGCAGTTTAACCCCGACAGGGGCCTATAATTCACCCCTCCACTTT
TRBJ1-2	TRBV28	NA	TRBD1	CASQQGTYGYTF	TGTGCCAGCCAACAGGGGACCTATGGCTACACCTTC
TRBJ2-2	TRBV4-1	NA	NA	CASSQAGLMAGELFF	TGCGCCAGCAGCCAAGCCGGACTTATGGCCGGGGAGCTGTTTTTT
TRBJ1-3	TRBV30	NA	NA	CAWSVPISGNTIYF	TGTGCCTGGAGTGTTCCCATCTCTGGAAACACCATATATTTT
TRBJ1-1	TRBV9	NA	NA	CASSVGAGSTEAFF	TGTGCCAGCAGCGTAGGGGCGGGGTCCACTGAAGCTTTCTTT
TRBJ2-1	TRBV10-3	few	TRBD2	CAISESKKREGYNEQFF	TGTGCCATCAGTGAGTCGAAGAAGCGGGAGGGATACAATGAGCAGTTCTTC
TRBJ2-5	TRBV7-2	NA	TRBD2	CASRDEGTNRQETQYF	TGTGCCAGCAGGGACGAAGGGACTAACCGCCAAGAGACCCAGTACTTC
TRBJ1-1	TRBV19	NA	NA	CASRETTQNTEAFF	TGTGCCAGCCGGGAGACTACACAGAACACTGAAGCTTTCTTT
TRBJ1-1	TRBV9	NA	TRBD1	CADRGQGARDTEAFF	TGTGCCGACAGGGGACAGGGGGCGCGTGACACTGAAGCTTTCTTT
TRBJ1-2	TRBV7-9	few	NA	CASSDTNYGYTF	TGTGCCAGTTCGGACACAAACTATGGCTACACCTTC
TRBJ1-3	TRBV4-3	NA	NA	CASSQDGGITGNTIYF	TGCGCCAGCAGCCAAGATGGAGGGATAACTGGAAACACCATATATTTT
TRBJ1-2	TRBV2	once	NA	CATPAGRHYGYTF	TGTGCCACCCCCGCGGGGAGGCACTATGGCTACACCTTC
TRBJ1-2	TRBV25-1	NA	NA	CASSDPGKVNAGYTF	TGTGCCAGCAGTGACCCAGGGAAGGTTAACGCTGGCTACACCTTC
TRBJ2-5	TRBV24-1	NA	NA	CAKQGGREETQYF	TGTGCCAAACAGGGAGGGAGGGAAGAGACCCAGTACTTC
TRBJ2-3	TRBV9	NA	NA	CASSTGQAGDTQYF	TGTGCCAGCAGCACAGGGCAGGCGGGAGATACGCAGTATTTT
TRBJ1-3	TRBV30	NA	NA	CAWRAVPGNTIYF	TGTGCCTGGAGGGCGGTCCCTGGAAACACCATATATTTT
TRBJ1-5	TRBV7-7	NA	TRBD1	CASSLGAGGCVEPQHF	TGTGCCAGCAGCTTAGGGGCAGGGGGCTGTGTTGAACCCCAGCATTTT
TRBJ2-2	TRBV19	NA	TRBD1	CASSIDSLTGVRGITGELFF	TGTGCCAGTAGTATAGATTCCTTGACAGGGGTGAGGGGGATCACCGGGGAGCTGTTTTTT
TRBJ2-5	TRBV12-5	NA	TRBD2	CASGLGLAGGETQYF	TGTGCTAGTGGTTTGGGACTAGCGGGGGGGGAGACCCAGTACTTC
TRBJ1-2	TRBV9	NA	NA	CASSVMGQGSYGYTF	TGTGCCAGCAGCGTAATGGGCCAGGGTTCCTATGGCTACACCTTC
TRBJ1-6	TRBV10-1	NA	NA	CASSPNRASPLHF	TGCGCCAGCAGCCCCAACAGGGCTTCACCCCTCCACTTT
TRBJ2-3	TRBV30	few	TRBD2	CAGQTSGSIDTQYF	TGTGCCGGACAGACTAGCGGGAGTATTGATACGCAGTATTTT
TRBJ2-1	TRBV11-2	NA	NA	CASTPGNEQFF	TGTGCCAGTACTCCAGGGAATGAGCAGTTCTTC
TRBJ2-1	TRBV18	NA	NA	CASSPQNLLPFF	TGTGCCAGCTCACCACAGAACTTACTCCCCTTCTTC
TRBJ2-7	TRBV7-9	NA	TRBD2	CASSGSPGLAGGFYEQYF	TGTGCCAGCAGCGGCAGCCCGGGACTAGCGGGGGGTTTTTACGAGCAGTACTTC
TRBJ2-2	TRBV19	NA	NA	CASSTPQGNGELFF	TGTGCCAGTAGTACGCCCCAGGGAAACGGGGAGCTGTTTTTT
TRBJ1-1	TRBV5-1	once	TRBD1	CASSHGTGRDTEAFF	TGCGCCAGCAGCCACGGGACAGGGCGGGACACTGAAGCTTTCTTT
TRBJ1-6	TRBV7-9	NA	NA	CASSLMTGSPLHF	TGTGCCAGCAGCTTAATGACGGGTTCACCCCTCCACTTT
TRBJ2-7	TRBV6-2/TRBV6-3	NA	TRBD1	CASSYNTGTGVEQYF	TGTGCCAGCAGTTACAACACCGGGACAGGGGTCGAGCAGTACTTC
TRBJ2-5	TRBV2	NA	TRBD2	CASSEVNLAGSVGTQYF	TGTGCCAGCAGTGAAGTAAACCTAGCGGGAAGCGTGGGGACCCAGTACTTC
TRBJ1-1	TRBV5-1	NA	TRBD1	CASSLSQGASTEAFF	TGCGCCAGCAGCTTATCCCAGGGGGCCAGCACTGAAGCTTTCTTT
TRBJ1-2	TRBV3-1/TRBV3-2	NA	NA	CASSLGQPNYGYTF	TGTGCCAGCAGCCTTGGACAGCCTAACTATGGCTACACCTTC
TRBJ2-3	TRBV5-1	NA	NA	CASSLRLSGSTDTQYF	TGCGCCAGCAGCTTGAGGCTCTCAGGGAGCACAGATACGCAGTATTTT
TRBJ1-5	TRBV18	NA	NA	CASSPLREQPQHF	TGTGCCAGCTCACCACTAAGGGAGCAGCCCCAGCATTTT
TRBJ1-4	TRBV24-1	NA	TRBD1	CATSDPGTAGEKLFF	TGTGCCACCAGTGACCCCGGGACAGCGGGTGAAAAACTGTTTTTT
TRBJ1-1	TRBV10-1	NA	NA	CASSAGGGMNTEAFF	TGCGCCAGCAGTGCCGGGGGGGGCATGAACACTGAAGCTTTCTTT
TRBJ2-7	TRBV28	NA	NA	CASQTPSAGKNSYEQYF	TGTGCCAGCCAAACCCCCTCCGCAGGGAAAAACTCCTACGAGCAGTACTTC
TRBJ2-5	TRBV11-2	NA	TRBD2	CASSTSRGGLQETQYF	TGTGCCAGCAGCACGTCACGGGGGGGCCTGCAAGAGACCCAGTACTTC
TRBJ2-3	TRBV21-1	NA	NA	CASSGTPWGTDTQYF	TGTGCCAGCAGCGGGACACCCTGGGGCACAGATACGCAGTATTTT
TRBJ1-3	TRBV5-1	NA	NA	CASSLGGGNTIYF	TGCGCCAGCAGCTTGGGCGGAGGAAACACCATATATTTT
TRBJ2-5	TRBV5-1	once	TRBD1	CASSLEGQGVQETQYF	TGCGCCAGCAGCCTAGAGGGACAGGGGGTACAAGAGACCCAGTACTTC
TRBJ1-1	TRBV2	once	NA	CASAERTEAFF	TGTGCCAGTGCAGAGAGGACTGAAGCTTTCTTT
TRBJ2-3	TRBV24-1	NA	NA	CATSDPNPTHTDTQYF	TGTGCCACCAGTGATCCAAACCCGACACACACAGATACGCAGTATTTT
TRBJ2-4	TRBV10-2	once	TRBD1	CASSELGQGTIQYF	TGCGCCAGCAGTGAGTTGGGACAGGGAACCATTCAGTACTTC